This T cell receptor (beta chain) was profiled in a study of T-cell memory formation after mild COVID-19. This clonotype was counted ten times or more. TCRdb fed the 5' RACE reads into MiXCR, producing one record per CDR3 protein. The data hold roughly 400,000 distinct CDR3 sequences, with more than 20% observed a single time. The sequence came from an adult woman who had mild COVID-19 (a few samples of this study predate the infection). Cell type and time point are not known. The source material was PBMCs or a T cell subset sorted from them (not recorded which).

The CDR3 region is CASSYRGQYEQYF. The CDR3 coding sequence is TGTGCCAGCAGTTACCGCGGCCAGTACGAGCAGTACTTC. The J gene is TRBJ2-7, the V gene TRBV6-2 or TRBV6-3; D remains unclear. V lost 2 bases to trimming and J lost 4 bases, with 9 bases between them. This CDR3 is 13 amino acids long. CDR1 and CDR2 (germline): MNHEY, SVGEGT.